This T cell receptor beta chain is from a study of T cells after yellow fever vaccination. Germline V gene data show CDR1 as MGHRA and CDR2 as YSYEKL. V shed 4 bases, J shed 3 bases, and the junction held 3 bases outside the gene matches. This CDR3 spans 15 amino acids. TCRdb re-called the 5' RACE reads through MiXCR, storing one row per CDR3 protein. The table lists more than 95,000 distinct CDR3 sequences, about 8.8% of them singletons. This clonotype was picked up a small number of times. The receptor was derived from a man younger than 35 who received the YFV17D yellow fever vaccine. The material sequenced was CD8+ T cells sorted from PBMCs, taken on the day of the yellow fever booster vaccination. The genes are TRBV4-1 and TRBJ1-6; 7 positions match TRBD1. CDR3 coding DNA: TGCGCCAGCAGCCGGGGACAGAGCTATAATTCACCCCTCCACTTT. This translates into CASSRGQSYNSPLHF.